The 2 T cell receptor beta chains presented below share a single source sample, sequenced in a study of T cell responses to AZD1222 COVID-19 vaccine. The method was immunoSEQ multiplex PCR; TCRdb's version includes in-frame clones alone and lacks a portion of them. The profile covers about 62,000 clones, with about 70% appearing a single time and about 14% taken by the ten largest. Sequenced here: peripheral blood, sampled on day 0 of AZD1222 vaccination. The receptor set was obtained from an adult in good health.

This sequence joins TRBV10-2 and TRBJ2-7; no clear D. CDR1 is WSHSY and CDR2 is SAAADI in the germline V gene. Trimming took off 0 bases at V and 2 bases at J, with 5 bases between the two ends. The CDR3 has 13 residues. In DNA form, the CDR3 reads TGCGCCAGCAGTGAGTCGGGTGCCTACGAGCAGTACTTC. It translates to CASSESGAYEQYF.

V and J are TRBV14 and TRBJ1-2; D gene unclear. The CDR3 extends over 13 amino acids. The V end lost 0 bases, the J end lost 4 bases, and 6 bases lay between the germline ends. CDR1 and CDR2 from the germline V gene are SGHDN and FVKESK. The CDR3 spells CASSQEGSYGYTF. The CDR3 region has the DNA TGTGCCAGCAGCCAAGAGGGGAGCTATGGCTACACCTTC.